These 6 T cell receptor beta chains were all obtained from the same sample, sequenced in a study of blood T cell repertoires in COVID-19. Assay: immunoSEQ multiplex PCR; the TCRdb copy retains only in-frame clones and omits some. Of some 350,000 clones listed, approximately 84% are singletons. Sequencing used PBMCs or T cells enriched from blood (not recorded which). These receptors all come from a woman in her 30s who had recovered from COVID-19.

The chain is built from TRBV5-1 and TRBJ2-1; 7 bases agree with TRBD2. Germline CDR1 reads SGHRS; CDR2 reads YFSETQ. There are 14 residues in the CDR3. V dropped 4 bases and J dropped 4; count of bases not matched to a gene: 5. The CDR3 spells CASSPTSTYNEQFF. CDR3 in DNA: TGCGCCAGCAGCCCGACTAGCACTTACAATGAGCAGTTCTTC.

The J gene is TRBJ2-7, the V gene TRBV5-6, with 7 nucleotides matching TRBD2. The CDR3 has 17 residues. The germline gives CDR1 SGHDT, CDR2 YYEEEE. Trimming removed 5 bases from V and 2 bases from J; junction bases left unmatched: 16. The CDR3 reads CASSMPPTGTTPYEQYF. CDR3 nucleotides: TGTGCCAGCAGTATGCCCCCGACCGGGACTACCCCCTACGAGCAGTACTTC.

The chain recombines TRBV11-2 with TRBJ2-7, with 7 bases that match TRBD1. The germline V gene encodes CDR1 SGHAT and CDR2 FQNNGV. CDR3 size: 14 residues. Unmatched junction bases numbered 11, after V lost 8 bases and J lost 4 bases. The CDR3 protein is CASGFGTGAYEQYF. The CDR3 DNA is TGTGCCAGCGGATTCGGAACAGGGGCGTACGAGCAGTACTTC. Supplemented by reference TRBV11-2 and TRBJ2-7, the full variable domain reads EAGVAQSPRYKIIEKRQSVAFWCNPISGHATLYWYQQILGQGPKLLIQFQNNGVVDDSQLPKDRFSAERLKGVDSTLKIQPAKLEDSAVYLCASGFGTGAYEQYFGPGTRLTVT.

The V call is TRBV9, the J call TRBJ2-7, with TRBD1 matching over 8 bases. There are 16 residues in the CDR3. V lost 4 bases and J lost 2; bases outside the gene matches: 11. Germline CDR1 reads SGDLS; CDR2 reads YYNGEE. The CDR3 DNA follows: TGTGCCAGCAGCCCCCGTTCGGACAGGGTCACCTACGAGCAGTACTTC. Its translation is CASSPRSDRVTYEQYF.

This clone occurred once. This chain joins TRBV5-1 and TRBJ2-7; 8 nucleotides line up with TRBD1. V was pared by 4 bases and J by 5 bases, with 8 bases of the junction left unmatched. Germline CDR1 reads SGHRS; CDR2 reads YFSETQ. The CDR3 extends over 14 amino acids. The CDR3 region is CASSPGRTGNEQYF. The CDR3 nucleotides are TGCGCCAGCAGCCCGGGGCGGACAGGGAACGAGCAGTACTTC. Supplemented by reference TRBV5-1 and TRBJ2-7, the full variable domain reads KAGVTQTPRYLIKTRGQQVTLSCSPISGHRSVSWYQQTPGQGLQFLFEYFSETQRNKGNFPGRFSGRQFSNSRSEMNVSTLELGDSALYLCASSPGRTGNEQYFGPGTRLTVT.

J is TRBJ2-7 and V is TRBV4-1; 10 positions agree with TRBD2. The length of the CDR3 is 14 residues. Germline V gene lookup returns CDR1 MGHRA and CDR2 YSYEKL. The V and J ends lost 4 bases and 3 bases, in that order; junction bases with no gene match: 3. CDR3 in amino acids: CASSLGTSDYEQYF. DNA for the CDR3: TGCGCCAGCAGCCTGGGGACTAGCGACTACGAGCAGTACTTC.